The 31 T cell receptor beta chains reported below all come from one sample, sequenced in a study of T cell responses to AZD1222 COVID-19 vaccine. Assay used: immunoSEQ multiplex PCR; TCRdb lists only in-frame clones, some missing. In the table there are roughly 140,000 clones, over 75% of which are singletons. The sequenced sample was peripheral blood, obtained on day 0 of AZD1222 vaccination. These receptors were collected from an adult in good health.

The chain joins TRBV6-5 to TRBJ1-3; D is perhaps TRBD1 (6 bases). The CDR3 totals 15 residues. The germline V and J ends were trimmed by 4 bases and 0 bases, with 10 bases remaining between them. Germline V gene lookup returns CDR1 MNHEY and CDR2 SVGAGI. The CDR3 coding sequence is TGTGCCAGCAGTTCCGACAGGTTCTCTGGAAACACCATATATTTT. Residues: CASSSDRFSGNTIYF.

The sample holds a few counts of this clone. V is TRBV13 and J is TRBJ2-7, with a tentative D call TRBD2 (5 bases). From germline, CDR1 is PRHDT and CDR2 FYEKMQ (reference sequence). This CDR3 is 13 amino acids long. V shed 3 bases and J shed 2 bases, with 8 bases lying between them. The CDR3 spells CASSFGVTYEQYF. The CDR3 coding sequence is TGTGCCAGCAGCTTCGGGGTTACCTACGAGCAGTACTTC.

This sequence joins TRBV2 and TRBJ1-4; the match to TRBD1 covers 8 bases. CDR1 is SNHLY, CDR2 FYNNEI, per germline. J gave up 5 bases and V 7 bases, and 9 bases lay outside the gene matches. The CDR3 has 15 residues. The CDR3: CASKSGGAANEKLFF. The DNA of the CDR3 is TGTGCCAGCAAGTCAGGGGGCGCGGCCAATGAAAAACTGTTTTTT. The variable domain in full, with the rest retrieved from reference TRBV2 and TRBJ1-4, is EPEVTQTPSHQVTQMGQEVILRCVPISNHLYFYWYRQILGQKVEFLVSFYNNEISEKSEIFDDQFSVERPDGSNFTLKIRSTKLEDSAMYFCASKSGGAANEKLFFGSGTQLSVL.

The V call is TRBV10-1, the J call TRBJ1-6; no clear D gene. CDR3 length: 11 amino acids. CDR1 and CDR2 (germline): WNHNN, SYGVQD (reference sequence). V lost 2 bases to trimming and J lost 9 bases, with 2 bases between them. The CDR3 loop reads CASSESSPLHF. DNA of the CDR3: TGCGCCAGCAGTGAGAGTTCACCCCTCCACTTT.

The chain combines TRBV19 with TRBJ2-3; no definite D call. CDR1 and CDR2 (germline): LNHDA, SQIVND (reference sequence). The CDR3 loop spans 15 amino acids. V was clipped by 6 bases and J by 2 bases, with 15 bases between them. The CDR3 here is CASSPPGSHTDTQYF. The CDR3 DNA reads as TGTGCCAGTAGCCCCCCGGGCAGCCACACAGATACGCAGTATTTT. Drawing the rest from reference TRBV19 and TRBJ2-3, the complete variable domain is DGGITQSPKYLFRKEGQNVTLSCEQNLNHDAMYWYRQDPGQGLRLIYYSQIVNDFQKGDIAEGYSVSREKKESFPLTVTSAQKNPTAFYLCASSPPGSHTDTQYFGPGTRLTVL.

The count of this clone is one. The rearrangement uses TRBV30 and TRBJ2-7, with D hard to call. The CDR3 sequence is 12 residues long. V lost 0 bases and J 5 bases, leaving 8 bases between the germline ends. The germline gives CDR1 GTSNPN, CDR2 SVGIG (reference sequence). CDR3 amino acids: CAWSVVFDEQYF. The DNA of the CDR3 is TGTGCCTGGAGTGTTGTGTTCGACGAGCAGTACTTC.

The J gene is TRBJ2-2, the V gene TRBV27; the D gene is possibly TRBD1 (6 bases). CDR1 is MNHEY, CDR2 SMNVEV, per germline (reference sequence). This CDR3 is built from 13 residues. The V gene lost 2 bases and the J gene lost 6 bases, with 7 bases spanning the gap. The CDR3 sequence is CASSLEGAGELFF. The CDR3 coding sequence is TGTGCCAGCAGTTTAGAGGGGGCCGGGGAGCTGTTTTTT.

The chain couples TRBV25-1 to TRBJ2-1; tentative D call: TRBD2 (6 bases). CDR1 MGHDK and CDR2 SYGVNS come from the germline V gene. The CDR3 consists of 14 residues. V gave up 4 bases and J gave up 9 bases, with 16 bases separating them. DNA for the CDR3: TGTGCCAGCAGTGCCACTCGGTACGGGGGTGAGCAGTTCTTC. It yields the protein CASSATRYGGEQFF.

This chain uses TRBV5-6 with TRBJ1-2; 9 bases map to TRBD1. The CDR3 is 16 residues long. The V gene's germline CDR1 is SGHDT and CDR2 YYEEEE. The trim removed 0 bases at V and 4 bases at J, leaving 7 bases unmatched. CDR3 nucleotides: TGTGCCAGCAGCTTGGGTGGACAGGGGCTCAGCTATGGCTACACCTTC. Translated, it gives CASSLGGQGLSYGYTF.

As DNA, the CDR3 is TGTGCCGGGGGACAGTTCAAGAATCAGCCCCAGCATTTT. Its translation is CAGGQFKNQPQHF. This chain links TRBV6-5 with TRBJ1-5, with 7 bases that match TRBD1. Per the germline V gene, CDR1 is MNHEY and CDR2 is SVGAGI. The CDR3 is 13 residues long. J was trimmed by 4 bases and V by 11 bases; bases with no gene match: 8.

V and J are TRBV9 and TRBJ1-2; D is unresolved. The CDR3 length is 12 residues. CDR1 is SGDLS and CDR2 is YYNGEE in the germline V gene. V was trimmed by 6 bases and J by 2 bases, leaving 8 bases between them. CDR3 nucleotides: TGTGCCAGCATAGATGTAAACTATGGCTACACCTTC. This sequence encodes CASIDVNYGYTF. Looking up the rest from reference TRBV9 and TRBJ1-2 gives the full variable domain: DSGVTQTPKHLITATGQRVTLRCSPRSGDLSVYWYQQSLDQGLQFLIQYYNGEERAKGNILERFSAQQFPDLHSELNLSSLELGDSALYFCASIDVNYGYTFGSGTRLTVV.

The chain couples TRBV9 to TRBJ2-7; D gene unclear. Per germline, CDR1 SGDLS and CDR2 YYNGEE. CDR3 length equals 15 residues. The germline V and J ends were trimmed by 0 bases and 2 bases, with 12 bases remaining between them. CDR3 sequence: CASSVALGRTYEQYF. In DNA form, the CDR3 reads TGTGCCAGCAGCGTAGCTTTGGGCAGAACCTACGAGCAGTACTTC.

The CDR3 DNA follows: TGTGCCAGCAGCTTAGGTGCAGTGCTACGCTCTGGAAACACCATATATTTT. Amino acid sequence: CASSLGAVLRSGNTIYF. The chain has TRBV7-8 and TRBJ1-3; no firm D call. The CDR3 loop spans 17 amino acids. Germline CDR1 SGHVS, CDR2 FQNEAQ. Between the trimmed V and J ends, which lost 1 base and 0 bases, there was a span of 13 bases. Variable domain in full (rest from reference TRBV7-8 and TRBJ1-3): GAGVSQSPRYKVAKRGQDVALRCDPISGHVSLFWYQQALGQGPEFLTYFQNEAQLDKSGLPSDRFFAERPEGSVSTLKIQRTQQEDSAVYLCASSLGAVLRSGNTIYFGEGSWLTVV.

V gene TRBV6-6 combines with J gene TRBJ1-5; a possible D gene is TRBD1 (6 bases). The germline V gene encodes CDR1 MNHNY and CDR2 SVGAGI (reference sequence). Trimming left V 8 bases short and J 4 bases short, with 15 bases between. The CDR3 has 14 amino acids. The CDR3 is CASATGGRNQPQHF. The CDR3 region has the DNA TGTGCCAGCGCGACGGGGGGCAGAAATCAGCCCCAGCATTTT.

Written as DNA, the CDR3 is TGTGCCAGCAGCAAAAGGAGGGTGACAGGCTTGGGCCATACGCAGTATTTT. Its translation is CASSKRRVTGLGHTQYF. V gene TRBV21-1 combines with J gene TRBJ2-3. TRBV21-1 is marked as a pseudogene. The CDR3 runs 17 residues.

In this sample, this clone turned up once. The chain has TRBV11-2 and TRBJ1-4, with D perhaps TRBD1 (6 bases). Germline loops: CDR1 SGHAT, CDR2 FQNNGV. V lost 5 bases and J 8 bases, leaving 18 bases between the germline ends. This CDR3 region has 15 residues. The CDR3 DNA reads as TGTGCCAGCAGCCAACAACAGGGAGTAAAAGAAAAACTGTTTTTT. It is translated as CASSQQQGVKEKLFF.

This clone was recorded a few times. This rearrangement joins TRBV5-1 to TRBJ2-1; 11 bases match TRBD2. The CDR3 totals 16 residues. The J segment lost 4 bases and the V segment lost 4 bases, leaving 7 bases of the junction unmatched. Germline loops: CDR1 SGHRS, CDR2 YFSETQ. CDR3 residues: CASSPTSGGPYNEQFF. In nucleotides, the CDR3 is TGCGCCAGCAGCCCCACTAGCGGGGGACCTTACAATGAGCAGTTCTTC.

The chain recombines TRBV28 with TRBJ1-5; maybe TRBD1 (6 bases). CDR3 length equals 16 residues. Germline V lookup: CDR1 MDHEN, CDR2 SYDVKM. V gave up 3 bases and J gave up 5 bases, with 17 bases separating them. The DNA of the CDR3 is TGTGCCAGCAGTTTTGTAACAGGGCTAGGGGATCAGCCCCAGCATTTT. This translates into CASSFVTGLGDQPQHF.

The V call is TRBV12-3 or TRBV12-4, the J call TRBJ1-2, with no clear D. V was cut by 6 bases and J by 1 base, with 9 bases left in between. The CDR3 extends over 13 amino acids. CDR3 coding DNA: TGTGCCAGCAGACAAAACGTTAACTATGGCTACACCTTC. Translating gives CASRQNVNYGYTF.

V and J are TRBV5-1 and TRBJ1-2; D is unclear. Germline V gives CDR1 SGHRS, CDR2 YFSETQ. This CDR3 is 14 amino acids long. V was cut by 2 bases and J by 8 bases, with 16 bases left in between. DNA for the CDR3: TGCGCCAGCAGCTTTAATTCGCGTGGTGGCGGCTACACCTTC. Its translation is CASSFNSRGGGYTF.

This clone was detected only once. This rearrangement joins TRBV18 to TRBJ2-1; D is ambiguous. V lost 1 base and J lost 6, with 7 bases in between. The CDR3 is 13 residues long. The germline gives CDR1 KGHSH, CDR2 LQKENI. The DNA for the CDR3 is TGTGCCAGCTCACCACAGGAAATCAATGAGCAGTTCTTC. Translating gives CASSPQEINEQFF. Using reference TRBV18 and TRBJ2-1 for the parts outside the CDR3, the full variable domain is NAGVMQNPRHLVRRRGQEARLRCSPMKGHSHVYWYRQLPEEGLKFMVYLQKENIIDESGMPKERFSAEFPKEGPSILRIQQVVRGDSAAYFCASSPQEINEQFFGPGTRLTVL.

This sequence joins TRBV10-1 and TRBJ1-1, with TRBD1 identical over 9 bases. The CDR3 sequence is 15 residues long. CDR1 is WNHNN, CDR2 SYGVQD, per germline (reference sequence). The V and J ends lost 2 bases and 5 bases, in that order; junction bases with no gene match: 6. The chain's CDR3 is CASSEGTGRRTEAFF. In DNA form, the CDR3 reads TGCGCCAGCAGTGAGGGGACAGGGAGGAGGACTGAAGCTTTCTTT.

In regard to this clone: Other DNA sequences in the sample encode the same CDR3. The gene calls are TRBV19 and TRBJ1-5; a possible D gene is TRBD1 (5 bases). The CDR3 contains 15 residues. Germline V lookup: CDR1 LNHDA, CDR2 SQIVND (reference sequence). V dropped 6 bases and J dropped 4 bases, with 16 bases sitting between them. CDR3 DNA sequence: TGTGCCAGTAGCACCGACAGAGCCAGGAATCAGCCCCAGCATTTT. It is translated as CASSTDRARNQPQHF.

The chain combines TRBV28 with TRBJ2-1; no firm D call. Between the trimmed V and J ends, which lost 2 bases and 3 bases, there was a span of 11 bases. Germline CDR1 and CDR2: MDHEN and SYDVKM. The CDR3 is 15 amino acids. The DNA of the CDR3 is TGTGCCAGCAGTTTAGGTAGGCAATACTACAATGAGCAGTTCTTC. Protein product: CASSLGRQYYNEQFF.

This clone was observed a handful of times. The chain combines TRBV6-5 with TRBJ1-3, with a tentative D call TRBD1 (6 bases). Germline lookup yields CDR1 MNHEY and CDR2 SVGAGI. This CDR3 is 15 amino acids long. The V and J ends lost 4 bases and 4 bases respectively, with 14 bases between them. In nucleotides, the CDR3 is TGTGCCAGCAGTTGGGGGGCGCTGGGGGGAAACACCATATATTTT. Amino acid sequence: CASSWGALGGNTIYF.

The chain recombines TRBV5-1 with TRBJ2-5; TRBD1 agrees at 10 bases. The CDR3 length is 15 residues. Trimming removed 1 base from V and 4 bases from J; junction bases left unmatched: 4. Germline V gene data show CDR1 as SGHRS and CDR2 as YFSETQ. This CDR3 reads CASSLLGQGRETQYF. CDR3 nucleotides: TGCGCCAGCAGCTTGTTGGGACAGGGGCGAGAGACCCAGTACTTC.

The rearrangement uses TRBV9 and TRBJ2-1; 7 bases are a match to TRBD2. The germline V gene has CDR1 SGDLS and CDR2 YYNGEE. The length of the CDR3 is 15 residues. Trimming at V came to 4 bases and at J to 1 base, leaving 5 bases not matched to a gene. For the CDR3, the DNA is TGTGCCAGCAGCTCGGTGGGAGGGTCCTACAATGAGCAGTTCTTC. It translates to CASSSVGGSYNEQFF.

The gene calls are TRBV5-1 and TRBJ2-1; no firm D call. The CDR3 extends over 13 amino acids. Trimming took off 0 bases at V and 7 bases at J, with 8 bases between the two ends. Per the germline V gene, CDR1 is SGHRS and CDR2 is YFSETQ. Here the CDR3 reads CASSLEVRNEQFF. CDR3 nucleotide sequence: TGCGCCAGCAGCTTGGAAGTACGTAATGAGCAGTTCTTC.

On this clone: The sample contains more than one DNA sequence encoding this CDR3. This chain connects TRBV12-3 or TRBV12-4 to TRBJ1-1; D call uncertain. The CDR3 totals 13 residues. The V end was cut by 5 bases, the J end by 0 bases, with 7 bases between. CDR3 sequence: CASSRRMNTEAFF. DNA of the CDR3: TGTGCCAGCAGTCGACGGATGAACACTGAAGCTTTCTTT.

The chain joins TRBV3-1 (or the pseudogene TRBV3-2) to TRBJ1-2; D gene uncertain. V was cut by 1 base and J by 2 bases, with 5 bases left in between. The V gene's germline CDR1 is LGHDT and CDR2 YNNKEL (reference sequence). This CDR3 comprises 13 residues. In DNA, the CDR3 is TGTGCCAGCAGCCAAGGACGGAACTATGGCTACACCTTC. This gives the protein CASSQGRNYGYTF.

J is TRBJ1-2 and V is TRBV7-9, with 9 nucleotides matching TRBD1. Germline-derived CDR1 and CDR2 are SEHNR and FQNEAQ (reference sequence). V lost 5 bases to trimming and J lost 8 bases; unmatched junction nucleotides: 12. The CDR3 runs 15 residues. CDR3 sequence: CASSLEAGQGGGYTF. In nucleotides, the CDR3 is TGTGCCAGCAGCCTCGAGGCGGGACAGGGTGGCGGCTACACCTTC. The variable domain in full, with the rest retrieved from reference TRBV7-9 and TRBJ1-2, is DTGVSQNPRHKITKRGQNVTFRCDPISEHNRLYWYRQTLGQGPEFLTYFQNEAQLEKSRLLSDRFSAERPKGSFSTLEIQRTEQGDSAMYLCASSLEAGQGGGYTFGSGTRLTVV.